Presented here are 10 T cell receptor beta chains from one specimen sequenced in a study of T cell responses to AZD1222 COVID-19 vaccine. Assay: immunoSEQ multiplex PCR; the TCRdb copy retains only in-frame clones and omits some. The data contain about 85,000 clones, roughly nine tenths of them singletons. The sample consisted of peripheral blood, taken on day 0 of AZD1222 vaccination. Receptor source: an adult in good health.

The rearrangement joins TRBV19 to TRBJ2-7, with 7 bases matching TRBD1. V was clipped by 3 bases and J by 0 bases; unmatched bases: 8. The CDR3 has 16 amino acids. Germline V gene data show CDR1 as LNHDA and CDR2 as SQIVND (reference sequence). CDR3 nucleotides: TGTGCCAGTAGTATTGGTACCGGGACAGACTCCTACGAGCAGTACTTC. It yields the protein CASSIGTGTDSYEQYF.

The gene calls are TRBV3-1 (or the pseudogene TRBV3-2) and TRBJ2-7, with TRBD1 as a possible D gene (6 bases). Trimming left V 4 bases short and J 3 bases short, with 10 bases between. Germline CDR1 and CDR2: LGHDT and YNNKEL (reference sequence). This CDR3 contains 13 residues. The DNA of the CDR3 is TGTGCCAGCAGCCCCAACAGGGTCTACGAGCAGTACTTC. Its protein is CASSPNRVYEQYF.

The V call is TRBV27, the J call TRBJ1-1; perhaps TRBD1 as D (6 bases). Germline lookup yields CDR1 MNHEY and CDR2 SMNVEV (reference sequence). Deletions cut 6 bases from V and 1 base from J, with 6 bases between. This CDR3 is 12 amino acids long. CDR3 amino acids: CASRDRNTEAFF. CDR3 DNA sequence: TGTGCCAGCAGGGACAGGAACACTGAAGCTTTCTTT.

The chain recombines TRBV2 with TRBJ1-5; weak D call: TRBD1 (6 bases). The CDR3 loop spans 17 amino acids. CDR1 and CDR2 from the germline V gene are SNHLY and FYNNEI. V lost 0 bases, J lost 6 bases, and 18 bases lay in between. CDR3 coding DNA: TGTGCCAGCAGTGAAGCGGGAATCAGGGGTTCGGCTCAGCCCCAGCATTTT. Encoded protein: CASSEAGIRGSAQPQHF.

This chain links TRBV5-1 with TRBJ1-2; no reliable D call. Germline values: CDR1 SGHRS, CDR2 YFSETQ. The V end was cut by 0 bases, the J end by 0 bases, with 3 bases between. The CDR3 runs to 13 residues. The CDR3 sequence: CASSLGANYGYTF. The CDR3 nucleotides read TGCGCCAGCAGCTTGGGAGCTAACTATGGCTACACCTTC.

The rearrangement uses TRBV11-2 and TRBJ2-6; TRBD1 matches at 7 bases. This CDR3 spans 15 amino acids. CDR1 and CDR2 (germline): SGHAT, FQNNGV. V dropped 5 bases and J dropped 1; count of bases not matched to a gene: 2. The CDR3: CASSQTGSGANVLTF. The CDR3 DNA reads TGTGCCAGCAGCCAGACAGGGTCTGGGGCCAACGTCCTGACTTTC.

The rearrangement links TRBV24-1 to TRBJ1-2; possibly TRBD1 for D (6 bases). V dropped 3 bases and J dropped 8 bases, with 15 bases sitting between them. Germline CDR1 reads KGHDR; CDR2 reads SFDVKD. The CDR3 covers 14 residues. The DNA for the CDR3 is TGTGCCACCAGTGATCCCAGGGGTAGGAAAGGCTACACCTTC. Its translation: CATSDPRGRKGYTF.

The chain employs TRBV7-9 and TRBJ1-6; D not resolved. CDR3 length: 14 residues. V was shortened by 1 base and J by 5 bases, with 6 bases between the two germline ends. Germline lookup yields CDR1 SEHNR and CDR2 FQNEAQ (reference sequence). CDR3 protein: CASSLERDNSPLHF. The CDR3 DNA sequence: TGTGCCAGCAGCTTAGAGCGCGATAATTCACCCCTCCACTTT.

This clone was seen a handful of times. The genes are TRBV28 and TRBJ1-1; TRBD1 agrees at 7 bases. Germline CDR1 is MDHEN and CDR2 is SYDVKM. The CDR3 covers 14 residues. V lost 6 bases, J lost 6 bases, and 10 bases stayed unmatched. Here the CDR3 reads CASSLLGGTAEAFF. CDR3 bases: TGTGCCAGCAGCCTACTGGGGGGGACAGCTGAAGCTTTCTTT.

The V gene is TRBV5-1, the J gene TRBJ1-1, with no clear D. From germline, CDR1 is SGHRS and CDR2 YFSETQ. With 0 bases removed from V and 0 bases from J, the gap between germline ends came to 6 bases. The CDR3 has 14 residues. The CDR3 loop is CASSLGSLNTEAFF. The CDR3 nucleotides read TGCGCCAGCAGCTTGGGTAGTTTGAACACTGAAGCTTTCTTT.